This T cell receptor beta chain was observed in a study of blood T cell repertoires in COVID-19. About the research overall: COVID-19 samples from acute and convalescent phases originated in the United States, Italy and Spain.

Repertoires were generated with immunoSEQ multiplex PCR, while TCRdb's copy carries only in-frame clones and drops some. The sample has about 500,000 clones, approximately 92% seen once. Turning to this clone: In the same sample, other DNA sequences code for this CDR3.

Germline lookup yields CDR1 SGHAT and CDR2 FQNNGV. The CDR3 contains 14 residues. Trimming shortened V by 1 base and J by 6 bases, and 10 bases separated the two germline ends. The receptor was derived from a man between 18 and 29 years old with COVID-19, enrolled during active disease. The V call is TRBV11-2, the J call TRBJ2-1; TRBD1 is a possible D gene (6 bases). The specimen was peripheral blood. CDR3 nucleotides: TGTGCCAGCAGCTTAGTAGGGGGTCGCAATGAGCAGTTCTTC. Residues: CASSLVGGRNEQFF. The whole variable domain, filled in from reference TRBV11-2 and TRBJ2-1, reads EAGVAQSPRYKIIEKRQSVAFWCNPISGHATLYWYQQILGQGPKLLIQFQNNGVVDDSQLPKDRFSAERLKGVDSTLKIQPAKLEDSAVYLCASSLVGGRNEQFFGPGTRLTVL.